This T cell receptor (beta chain) was recorded in a study of shared clonotypes between healthy human individuals. Sorted-subset replicate PCR reactions were performed with about 210 ng DNA, corresponding to about 32,000 T cell genomes. Using immunoSEQ multiplex PCR, the repertoire was profiled, and TCRdb retains in-frame clones only, with some absent. The data show some 1 million clones, with around 76% seen just once and approximately 1.3% held by the top ten. Germline loops: CDR1 MDHEN, CDR2 SYDVKM. The CDR3 is made up of 14 amino acids. V lost 2 bases, J lost 6 bases, and 10 bases lay in between. This chain uses TRBV28 with TRBJ2-2; D call uncertain. The specimen was memory CD4+ T cells sorted from blood. Subset noted: CD45RA-negative fraction. The sequence derives from a man younger than 35 in good health. DNA for the CDR3: TGTGCCAGCAGTTTAGTAGGGATTGCCGGGGAGCTGTTTTTT. As protein: CASSLVGIAGELFF.